This record covers a single T cell receptor (beta chain). What it binds is unknown. The source of the sample is a study of T cell repertoires in cytomegalovirus infection. Whole-study results and caveats: Frequencies of public TCR beta families were cumulated, and this identified carriers of CMV plus the relevant HLA. Ex vivo responses were dominated by HLA-C-restricted CMV-specific TCR beta clonotypes.

Each CDR3 protein gets one entry after TCRdb re-called the reads with MiXCR. Seen here are about 600,000 distinct CDR3 sequences, 20% to 25% observed once, and the top ten hold 8%. The V and J ends lost 0 bases and 4 bases respectively, with 10 bases between them. Germline values: CDR1 SGHNT, CDR2 YYREEE (reference sequence). CDR3 length: 14 amino acids. Sequencing input: CD8+ T cells from PBMCs. The sequence derives from a human donor in good health (CMV status not recorded). Some clones in this sample may be carry-over from other donors' samples. The chain combines TRBV5-4 with TRBJ1-1; D is uncertain. The DNA of the CDR3 is TGTGCCAGCAGCTTGGAGGGTCTCTCCACTGAAGCTTTCTTT. Amino acid sequence: CASSLEGLSTEAFF.